These 26 T cell receptor beta chains were all obtained from the same sample, sequenced in a study of Ad26.COV2.S vaccination and SARS-CoV-2 variants. Repertoires were generated with immunoSEQ multiplex PCR, while TCRdb's copy carries only in-frame clones and drops some. The sample holds fewer than 500,000 clones, roughly 87% seen once. The treatment was: roughly 19 received Ad26.COV2.S at low or high dose, single or two shots; roughly five received placebo; per-sample allocation not given. Day 63 after the first injection of vaccine or placebo was the sampling time. The sequencing here drew on peripheral blood, taken in a trial of Ad26.COV2.S vaccine versus placebo. The receptors come from a person aged 18-60 years who received the Ad26.COV2.S COVID-19 vaccine or a placebo.

This chain connects TRBV11-3 to TRBJ2-1, with D uncertain. CDR1 is SGHNT and CDR2 is YENEEA in the germline V gene. This CDR3 comprises 13 residues. The V gene lost 3 bases and the J gene lost 9 bases, with 12 bases spanning the gap. This chain's CDR3 is CASSFGVSGEQFF. The CDR3 nucleotides are TGTGCCAGCAGCTTTGGCGTTTCAGGTGAGCAGTTCTTC.

The V call is TRBV7-2, the J call TRBJ1-3, with D uncertain. From germline, CDR1 is SGHTA and CDR2 FQGNSA. The CDR3 loop spans 12 amino acids. Trimming shortened V by 4 bases and J by 2 bases, and 3 bases separated the two germline ends. DNA of the CDR3: TGTGCCAGCAGCTACGCTGGAAACACCATATATTTT. As protein: CASSYAGNTIYF.

This clone showed up just a few times. This chain joins TRBV7-3 and TRBJ1-3; D not certain. The CDR3 consists of 13 residues. Trimming removed 5 bases from V and 3 bases from J, with 8 bases in between. Germline CDR1 is SGHTA and CDR2 is FQGTGA. CDR3 bases: TGTGCCAGCAGCCATAACAATGGAAACACCATATATTTT. Amino acid sequence: CASSHNNGNTIYF.

The chain uses TRBV7-2 and TRBJ2-4, with TRBD2 matching 11 bases. Trimming took 5 bases from V and 2 from J; bases not matched to a gene: 8. CDR1 is SGHTA, CDR2 FQGNSA, per germline. The CDR3 runs 17 residues. CDR3 sequence reads: CASSQAGLAESKNIQYF. CDR3 nucleotides: TGTGCCAGCAGCCAAGCGGGACTAGCGGAATCCAAAAACATTCAGTACTTC.

This clone is a singleton in its sample. J is TRBJ2-1 and V is TRBV7-3; 13 bases line up with TRBD2. The CDR3 length is 17 residues. After removal of 2 bases from V and 4 bases from J, the junction contained 5 bases not matched to a gene. Germline loops: CDR1 SGHTA, CDR2 FQGTGA. The CDR3 sequence is CASSLEGLAGIYNEQFF. For the CDR3, the DNA is TGTGCCAGCAGCTTAGAGGGACTAGCGGGAATTTACAATGAGCAGTTCTTC. Based on the CDR3 plus reference TRBV7-3 and TRBJ2-1, the full variable domain is GAGVSQTPSNKVTEKGKYVELRCDPISGHTALYWYRQSLGQGPEFLIYFQGTGAADDSGLPNDRFFAVRPEGSVSTLKIQRTERGDSAVYLCASSLEGLAGIYNEQFFGPGTRLTVL.

The rearrangement uses TRBV20-1 and TRBJ2-7; 8 positions agree with TRBD2. The CDR3 has 11 amino acids. Germline trimming cut 8 bases from V and 6 bases from J; bases unmatched to any gene: 6. Germline CDR1 DFQATT, CDR2 SNEGSKA (reference sequence). CDR3 sequence (DNA): TGCAGTCCACTCAGCGGGGGCGAGCAGTACTTC. It is translated as CSPLSGGEQYF.

This clone was counted once. The chain is built from TRBV6-2 or TRBV6-3 and TRBJ2-7, with D possibly TRBD2 on 6 matching bases. This CDR3 is built from 13 residues. V dropped 6 bases and J dropped 3 bases, with 12 bases sitting between them. Germline V CDR1 and CDR2: MNHEY, SVGEGT. CDR3 in amino acids: CASSRAGHYEQYV. The CDR3, as DNA: TGTGCCAGCAGCCGCGCGGGGCACTACGAGCAGTACGTC.

The chain employs TRBV6-6 and TRBJ2-1; a weak D match, TRBD2 (5 bases). The V end was cut by 7 bases, the J end by 3 bases, with 16 bases between. This CDR3 contains 15 residues. Germline V gives CDR1 MNHNY, CDR2 SVGAGI (reference sequence). CDR3 in amino acids: CASINVLRDYNEQFF. As DNA, the CDR3 is TGTGCCAGCATTAACGTACTCCGGGACTACAATGAGCAGTTCTTC.

This sequence joins TRBV28 and TRBJ1-2, with a weak D call TRBD1 (5 bases). Germline CDR1 MDHEN, CDR2 SYDVKM. Trimming shortened V by 11 bases and J by 2 bases, and 15 bases separated the two germline ends. CDR3 length equals 13 residues. The CDR3 here is CARTRGGNYGYTF. CDR3 sequence (DNA): TGTGCCCGCACGCGGGGGGGGAACTATGGCTACACCTTC.

The chain carries TRBV5-4 and TRBJ2-1; D not certain. The CDR3 spans 14 residues. CDR1 and CDR2 (germline): SGHNT, YYREEE (reference sequence). V gave up 1 base and J gave up 5 bases, with 10 bases separating them. The CDR3 reads CASSLSVLNNEQFF. As DNA, the CDR3 is TGTGCCAGCAGCTTGAGTGTCTTAAACAATGAGCAGTTCTTC.

The genes are TRBV4-3 and TRBJ1-2; maybe TRBD1 (5 bases). This CDR3 region has 14 residues. Per germline, CDR1 LGHNA and CDR2 YSLEER. V lost 0 bases, J lost 5 bases, and 10 bases lay in between. The CDR3 sequence is CASSQDRVWYGYTF. In DNA form, the CDR3 reads TGCGCCAGCAGCCAAGACAGGGTGTGGTATGGCTACACCTTC.

This clone appeared a single time. The chain links TRBV7-2 to TRBJ2-1; 7 bases are shared with TRBD1. Germline values: CDR1 SGHTA, CDR2 FQGNSA. The V segment lost 5 bases and the J segment 5 bases; nucleotides outside the gene matches: 9. This CDR3 contains 15 residues. CDR3 nucleotides: TGTGCCAGCAGCCATAGACAGGGATGGGACAATGAGCAGTTCTTC. Its protein is CASSHRQGWDNEQFF.

This chain links TRBV30 with TRBJ1-2; the match to TRBD1 covers 7 bases. V lost 1 base to trimming and J lost 4 bases; unmatched junction nucleotides: 21. The V gene's germline CDR1 is GTSNPN and CDR2 SVGIG (reference sequence). The CDR3 extends over 19 amino acids. The CDR3 loop is CAWSASRPGQPFIPYGYTF. The DNA of the CDR3 is TGTGCCTGGAGTGCCAGCCGCCCGGGACAGCCCTTTATACCCTATGGCTACACCTTC.

The table lists this clone with a count of one. The chain couples TRBV15 to TRBJ1-1; D is undetermined. The CDR3 consists of 12 residues. V was cut by 1 base and J by 4 bases, with 4 bases left in between. Germline V gene lookup returns CDR1 LNHNV and CDR2 YYDKDF (reference sequence). CDR3 sequence (DNA): TGTGCCACCAGCAGAGGAGGCACTGAAGCTTTCTTT. As protein: CATSRGGTEAFF.

This clone appeared a single time. V and J are TRBV27 and TRBJ2-6; 8 bases align to TRBD2. The CDR3 runs 18 residues. V gave up 4 bases and J gave up 3 bases; unmatched junction bases: 11. Germline CDR1 is MNHEY and CDR2 is SMNVEV (reference sequence). CDR3 nucleotide sequence: TGTGCCAGCAGTTCCGGGACTAGTCCATTCATTGGGGCCAACGTCCTGACTTTC. Translation gives CASSSGTSPFIGANVLTF.

A word on this clone: Other nucleotide sequences from this sample produce the same CDR3. The chain links TRBV28 to TRBJ1-5; D call uncertain. This CDR3 is built from 11 residues. V was cut by 4 bases and J by 5 bases, with 3 bases left in between. The V gene's germline CDR1 is MDHEN and CDR2 SYDVKM. CDR3 sequence (DNA): TGTGCCAGCAGTTCTTATCAGCCCCAGCATTTT. Translation: CASSSYQPQHF.

On this clone itself: Other DNA sequences of this sample code for an identical CDR3. V gene TRBV5-1 combines with J gene TRBJ2-3, with 9 nucleotides matching TRBD2. V lost 0 bases to trimming and J lost 0 bases; unmatched junction nucleotides: 2. This CDR3 region has 16 residues. Germline CDR1 and CDR2: SGHRS and YFSETQ. The CDR3: CASSLGLAESTDTQYF. DNA of the CDR3: TGCGCCAGCAGCTTGGGACTAGCGGAAAGCACAGATACGCAGTATTTT.

The chain is built from TRBV21-1 and TRBJ1-1. TRBV21-1 is annotated as a pseudogene. The CDR3 has 15 residues. In DNA form, the CDR3 reads TGTGCCAGCAGCAAAGGTCCGGGGGCTTGGACTGAAGCTTTCTTT. Its protein product is CASSKGPGAWTEAFF.

The chain uses TRBV11-3 and TRBJ2-3; TRBD2 is a possible D gene (6 bases). V lost 0 bases and J lost 10, with 17 bases in between. Looked up from germline, CDR1 is SGHNT and CDR2 is YENEEA. The CDR3 is 15 amino acids. The CDR3 loop reads CASSLDGGGGRAQYF. The DNA of the CDR3 is TGTGCCAGCAGCTTAGACGGGGGAGGAGGCAGGGCGCAGTATTTT.

The J gene is TRBJ1-5, the V gene TRBV30; D is unclear. This CDR3 has 12 amino acids. CDR1 GTSNPN and CDR2 SVGIG come from the germline V gene (reference sequence). Trimming cost V 4 bases and J 3 bases, with 7 bases left between them. The CDR3 region has the DNA TGTGCCTGGAACCAGTTCAATCAGCCCCAGCATTTT. It codes for CAWNQFNQPQHF.

The rearrangement links TRBV2 to TRBJ2-7, with D perhaps assigned TRBD1 or TRBD2 (5 bases each). Trimming took off 2 bases at V and 1 base at J, with 12 bases between the two ends. CDR1 is SNHLY, CDR2 FYNNEI, per germline. The CDR3 length is 15 residues. The CDR3 region has the DNA TGTGCCAGCAGTGAATACACAGGCGGGTCCTACGAGCAGTACTTC. Translated: CASSEYTGGSYEQYF.

The chain couples TRBV6-2 or TRBV6-3 to TRBJ1-1; D unclear. Germline CDR1 and CDR2: MNHEY and SVGEGT. The ends were cut back, 0 bases at V and 1 base at J, with 6 bases in the middle. CDR3 size: 14 residues. CDR3: CASSYSRSNTEAFF. The CDR3, as DNA: TGTGCCAGCAGTTACTCGAGGTCGAACACTGAAGCTTTCTTT.

The CDR3 loop reads CASGDTADGAQYF. The CDR3 nucleotides are TGTGCCAGCGGGGACACGGCCGACGGTGCACAGTATTTT. The genes are TRBV13 and TRBJ2-3, with a weak D call TRBD1 (6 bases). The V gene lost 8 bases and the J gene lost 12 bases, with 21 bases spanning the gap. This CDR3 is 13 amino acids long. The germline CDR1 and CDR2 sequences are PRHDT and FYEKMQ (reference sequence).

The count of this clone is one. The chain has TRBV7-9 and TRBJ2-2; D not certain. The CDR3 has 17 residues. V lost 5 bases to trimming and J lost 3 bases, with 19 bases between them. Germline values: CDR1 SEHNR, CDR2 FQNEAQ (reference sequence). The CDR3 reads CASSPLEGSVYTGELFF. In DNA, the CDR3 is TGTGCCAGCAGCCCACTGGAAGGATCGGTTTACACCGGGGAGCTGTTTTTT. Filled out from reference TRBV7-9 and TRBJ2-2, the complete variable domain reads DTGVSQNPRHKITKRGQNVTFRCDPISEHNRLYWYRQTLGQGPEFLTYFQNEAQLEKSRLLSDRFSAERPKGSFSTLEIQRTEQGDSAMYLCASSPLEGSVYTGELFFGEGSRLTVL.

The chain carries TRBV11-2 and TRBJ2-3; 8 nucleotides agree with TRBD2. Germline CDR1 reads SGHAT; CDR2 reads FQNNGV. V lost 4 bases, J lost 6 bases, and 15 bases stayed unmatched. The CDR3 has 17 residues. The CDR3 loop reads CASSSRASGGVEDTQYF. As DNA, the CDR3 is TGTGCCAGCAGCTCGAGAGCAAGCGGGGGCGTCGAGGATACGCAGTATTTT.

J is TRBJ2-5 and V is TRBV27, with 7 bases that match TRBD2. This CDR3 has 16 residues. Germline CDR1 and CDR2: MNHEY and SMNVEV (reference sequence). J gave up 0 bases and V 0 bases, and 4 bases lay outside the gene matches. CDR3: CASSLSGGFHQETQYF. The CDR3 DNA is TGTGCCAGCAGTTTATCCGGGGGGTTTCACCAAGAGACCCAGTACTTC.